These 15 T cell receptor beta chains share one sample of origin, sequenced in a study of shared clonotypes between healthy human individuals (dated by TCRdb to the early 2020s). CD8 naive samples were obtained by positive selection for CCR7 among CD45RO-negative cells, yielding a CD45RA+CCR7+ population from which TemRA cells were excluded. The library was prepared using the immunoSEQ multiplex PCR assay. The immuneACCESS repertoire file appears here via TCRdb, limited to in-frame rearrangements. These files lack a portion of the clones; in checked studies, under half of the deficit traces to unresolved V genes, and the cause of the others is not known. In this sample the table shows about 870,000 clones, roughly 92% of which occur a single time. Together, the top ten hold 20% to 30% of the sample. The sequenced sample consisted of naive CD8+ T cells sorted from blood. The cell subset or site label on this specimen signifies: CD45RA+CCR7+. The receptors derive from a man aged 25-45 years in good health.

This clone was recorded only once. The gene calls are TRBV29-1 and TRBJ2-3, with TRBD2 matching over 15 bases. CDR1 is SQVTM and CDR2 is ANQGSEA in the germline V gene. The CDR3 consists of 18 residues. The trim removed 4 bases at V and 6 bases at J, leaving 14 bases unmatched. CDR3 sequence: CSVGGLAGGRRWEDTQYF. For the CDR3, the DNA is TGCAGCGTTGGAGGACTAGCGGGAGGGAGGCGGTGGGAGGATACGCAGTATTTT.

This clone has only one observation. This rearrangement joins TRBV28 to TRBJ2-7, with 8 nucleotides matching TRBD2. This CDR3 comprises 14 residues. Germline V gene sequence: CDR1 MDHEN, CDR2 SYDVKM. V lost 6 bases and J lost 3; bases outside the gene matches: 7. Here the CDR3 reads CASSQGLVLYEQYF. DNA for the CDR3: TGTGCCAGCAGCCAGGGACTAGTCCTCTACGAGCAGTACTTC.

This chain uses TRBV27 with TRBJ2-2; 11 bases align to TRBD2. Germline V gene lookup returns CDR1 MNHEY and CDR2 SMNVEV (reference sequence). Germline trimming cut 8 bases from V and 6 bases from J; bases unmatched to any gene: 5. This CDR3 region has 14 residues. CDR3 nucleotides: TGTGCCAGCCAACTAGCGGGAGCGGCCGGGGAGCTGTTTTTT. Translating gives CASQLAGAAGELFF.

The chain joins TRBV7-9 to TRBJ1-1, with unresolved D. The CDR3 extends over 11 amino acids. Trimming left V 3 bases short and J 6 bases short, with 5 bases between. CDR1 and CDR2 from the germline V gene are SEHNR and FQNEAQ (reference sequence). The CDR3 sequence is CASSFTAEAFF. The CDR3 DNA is TGTGCCAGCAGCTTCACGGCTGAAGCTTTCTTT.

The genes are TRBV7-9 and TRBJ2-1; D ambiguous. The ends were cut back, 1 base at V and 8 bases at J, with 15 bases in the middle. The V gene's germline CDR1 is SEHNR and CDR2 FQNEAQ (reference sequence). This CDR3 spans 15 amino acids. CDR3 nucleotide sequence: TGTGCCAGCAGCTTAGTAGGCGTCGGTAGGGATGAGCAGTTCTTC. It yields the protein CASSLVGVGRDEQFF.

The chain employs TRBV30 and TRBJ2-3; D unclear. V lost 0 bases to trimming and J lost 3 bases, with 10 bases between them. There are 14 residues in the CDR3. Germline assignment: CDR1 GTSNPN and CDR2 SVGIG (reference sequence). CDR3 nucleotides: TGTGCCTGGAGTGTATGGGGATTAACAGATACGCAGTATTTT. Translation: CAWSVWGLTDTQYF.

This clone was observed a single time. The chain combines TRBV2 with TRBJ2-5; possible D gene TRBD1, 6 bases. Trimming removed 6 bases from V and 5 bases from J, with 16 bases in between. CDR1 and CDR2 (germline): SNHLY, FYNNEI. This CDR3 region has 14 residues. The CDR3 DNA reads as TGTGCCAGCAGCGGGGAACAGGGATGGGAGACCCAGTACTTC. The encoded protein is CASSGEQGWETQYF.

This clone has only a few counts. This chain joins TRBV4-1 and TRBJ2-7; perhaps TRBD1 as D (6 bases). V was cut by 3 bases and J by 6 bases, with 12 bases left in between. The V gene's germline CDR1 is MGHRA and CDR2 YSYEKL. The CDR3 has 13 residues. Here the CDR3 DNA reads TGCGCCAGCAGCCAGACACAGGGTCTCGAGCAGTACTTC. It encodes CASSQTQGLEQYF.

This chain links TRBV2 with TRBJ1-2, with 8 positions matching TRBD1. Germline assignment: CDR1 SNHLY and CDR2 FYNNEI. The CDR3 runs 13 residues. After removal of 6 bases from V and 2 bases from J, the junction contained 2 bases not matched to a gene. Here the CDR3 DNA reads TGTGCCAGCAGGGACAGGGTGAACTATGGCTACACCTTC. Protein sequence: CASRDRVNYGYTF.

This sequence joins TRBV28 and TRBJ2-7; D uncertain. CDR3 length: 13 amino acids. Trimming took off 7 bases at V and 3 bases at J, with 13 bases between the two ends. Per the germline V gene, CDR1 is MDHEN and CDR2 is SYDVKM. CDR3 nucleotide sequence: TGTGCCAGCACCCGCTTAGCCGGCTACGAGCAGTACTTC. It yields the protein CASTRLAGYEQYF.

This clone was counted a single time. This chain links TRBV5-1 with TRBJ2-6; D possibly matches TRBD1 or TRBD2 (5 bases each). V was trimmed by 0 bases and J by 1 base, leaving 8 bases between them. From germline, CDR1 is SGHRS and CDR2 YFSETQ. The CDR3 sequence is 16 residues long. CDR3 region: CASSLGGGSGANVLTF. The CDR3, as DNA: TGCGCCAGCAGCTTGGGTGGGGGATCTGGGGCCAACGTCCTGACTTTC. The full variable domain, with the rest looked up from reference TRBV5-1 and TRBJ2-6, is KAGVTQTPRYLIKTRGQQVTLSCSPISGHRSVSWYQQTPGQGLQFLFEYFSETQRNKGNFPGRFSGRQFSNSRSEMNVSTLELGDSALYLCASSLGGGSGANVLTFGAGSRLTVL.

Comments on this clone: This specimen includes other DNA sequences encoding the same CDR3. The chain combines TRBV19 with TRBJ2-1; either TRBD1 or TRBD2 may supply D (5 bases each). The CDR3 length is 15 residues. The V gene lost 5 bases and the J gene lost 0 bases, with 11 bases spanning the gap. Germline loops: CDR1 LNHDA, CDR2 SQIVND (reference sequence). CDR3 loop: CASSRGRSSYNEQFF. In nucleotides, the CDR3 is TGTGCCAGTAGTCGGGGACGGAGCTCCTACAATGAGCAGTTCTTC.

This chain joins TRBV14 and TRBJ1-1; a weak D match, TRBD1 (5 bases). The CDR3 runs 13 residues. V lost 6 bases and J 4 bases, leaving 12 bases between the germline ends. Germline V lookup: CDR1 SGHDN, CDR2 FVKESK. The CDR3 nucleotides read TGTGCCAGCAGAGGTACAGGAGTCACTGAAGCTTTCTTT. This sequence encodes CASRGTGVTEAFF. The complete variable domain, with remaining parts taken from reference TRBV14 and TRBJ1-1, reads EAGVTQFPSHSVIEKGQTVTLRCDPISGHDNLYWYRRVMGKEIKFLLHFVKESKQDESGMPNNRFLAERTGGTYSTLKVQPAELEDSGVYFCASRGTGVTEAFFGQGTRLTVV.

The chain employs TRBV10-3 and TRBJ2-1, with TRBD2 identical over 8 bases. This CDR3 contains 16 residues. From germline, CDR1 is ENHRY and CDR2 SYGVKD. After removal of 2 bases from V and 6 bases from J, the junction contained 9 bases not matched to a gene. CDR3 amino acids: CAISEPDYTSGNEQFF. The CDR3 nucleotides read TGTGCCATCAGTGAGCCCGATTATACTAGCGGCAATGAGCAGTTCTTC.

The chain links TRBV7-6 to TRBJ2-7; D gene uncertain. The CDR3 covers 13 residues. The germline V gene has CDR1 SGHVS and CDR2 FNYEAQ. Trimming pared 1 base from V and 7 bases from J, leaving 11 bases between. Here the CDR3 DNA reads TGTGCCAGCAGCTTAGTATTTCGACATGAGCAGTACTTC. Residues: CASSLVFRHEQYF.